This T cell receptor beta chain was profiled in a study of blood T cell repertoires in COVID-19. About the study: Collection of acute and convalescent COVID-19 samples took place in the United States, Italy and Spain.

Germline CDR1 is ENHRY and CDR2 is SYGVKD. V lost 4 bases to trimming and J lost 2 bases, with 8 bases between them. The CDR3 is 13 residues long. In its sample, this clone was seen a few times. Assay used: immunoSEQ multiplex PCR; TCRdb lists only in-frame clones, some missing. Among tens of thousands of clones, roughly nine tenths were seen once, and the ten largest hold 2.2%. The sequenced sample consisted of peripheral blood. V usage is TRBV10-3 and J usage is TRBJ1-2; D is ambiguous. The sequence was collected from a human donor in a cohort sampled during active COVID-19. CDR3 loop: CAISVDKNYGYTF. The DNA of the CDR3 is TGTGCCATCAGTGTAGACAAAAACTATGGCTACACCTTC.